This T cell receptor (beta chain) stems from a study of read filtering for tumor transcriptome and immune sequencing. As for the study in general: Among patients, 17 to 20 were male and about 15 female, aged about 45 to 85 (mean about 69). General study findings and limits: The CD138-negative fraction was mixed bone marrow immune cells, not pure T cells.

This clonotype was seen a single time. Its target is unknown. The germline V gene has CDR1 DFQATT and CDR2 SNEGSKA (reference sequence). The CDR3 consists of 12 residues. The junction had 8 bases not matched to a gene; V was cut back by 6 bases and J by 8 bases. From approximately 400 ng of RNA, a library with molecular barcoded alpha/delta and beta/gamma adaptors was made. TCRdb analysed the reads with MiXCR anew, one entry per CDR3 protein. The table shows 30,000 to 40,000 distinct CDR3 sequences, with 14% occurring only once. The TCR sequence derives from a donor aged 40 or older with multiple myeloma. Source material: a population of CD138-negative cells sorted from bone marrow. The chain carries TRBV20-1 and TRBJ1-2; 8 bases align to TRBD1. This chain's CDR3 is CSAVQGAKGYTF. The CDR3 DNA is TGCAGTGCGGTCCAGGGGGCAAAGGGCTACACCTTC.